This TCR beta chain was recorded in a study of blood T cells in healthy people across ages. The wider study: Capture by template switching was about one barcoded beta molecule per two T cells.

This CDR3 is built from 14 residues. V was cut by 2 bases and J by 10 bases, with 12 bases left in between. Primed by a sample-barcoded 5' primer and a J-beta primer mix, a second PCR proceeded for about 7 to 11 cycles. Each cDNA molecule carried a tag from a template-switch adaptor that contained 12 random nucleotides. Each CDR3 protein gets one entry after TCRdb re-called the 5' RACE reads with MiXCR. Here the sample spans over 1.5 million distinct CDR3 sequences, about 49% being singletons. Sequenced sample: blood. V is TRBV12-3 or TRBV12-4 and J is TRBJ1-6; a weak D match, TRBD1 (5 bases). This TCR was recovered from a woman between 35 and 50 years old in good health. The CDR3 here is CASSLSQGLSPLHF. As DNA, the CDR3 is TGTGCCAGCAGTTTATCGCAGGGTTTATCACCCCTCCACTTT.